A single sample is the source of the 22 T cell receptor beta chains below, sequenced in a study of cytomegalovirus exposure and HLA in healthy donors (dated by TCRdb to about 2017). Library generation was performed with the immunoSEQ multiplex PCR assay. The multiplex PCR relied on a mix of 60 forward primers for TCR Vbeta segments and 13 reverse primers for TCR Jbeta segments. The table was pulled from immuneACCESS by TCRdb, which kept in-frame rearrangements only. Such tables lose some clones; where checked, under half of the loss comes from unresolved V genes, and the rest has no known cause. A total of roughly 200,000 clones appear in this sample, approximately 84% of them only once. The top ten constitute about 0.58% of the sample. The sequenced material came from PBMCs. The receptors were gathered from a woman aged 35 to 49 in good health and CMV-seronegative.

The rearrangement uses TRBV30 and TRBJ1-1; weak D call: TRBD1 (5 bases). The length of the CDR3 is 16 residues. Trimming removed 3 bases at V and 4 bases at J, with 21 bases between. CDR1 and CDR2 from the germline V gene are GTSNPN and SVGIG (reference sequence). CDR3 region: CAWSWDAAGGGTEAFF. CDR3 nucleotide sequence: TGTGCCTGGAGCTGGGACGCAGCGGGGGGGGGCACTGAAGCTTTCTTT.

The rearrangement uses TRBV2 and TRBJ2-4; TRBD1 is a possible D gene (6 bases). V was shortened by 4 bases and J by 9 bases, with 13 bases between the two germline ends. Germline CDR1 SNHLY, CDR2 FYNNEI. The CDR3 covers 13 residues. The CDR3 nucleotides read TGTGCCAGCAGTGGGACAGTTAGTTTCATTCAGTACTTC. Encoded protein: CASSGTVSFIQYF.

The chain combines TRBV6-1 with TRBJ1-2; TRBD1 agrees at 9 bases. This CDR3 region has 13 residues. The germline CDR1 and CDR2 sequences are MNHNS and SASEGT. The ends lost 6 bases at V and 8 bases at J; junction bases unmatched: 7. Written as DNA, the CDR3 is TGTGCCAGCAGCCAACAGGGGGCGCAGGGCTACACCTTC. Translated: CASSQQGAQGYTF.

This rearrangement joins TRBV19 to TRBJ2-1; 10 nucleotides align to TRBD1. Germline trimming cut 4 bases from V and 6 bases from J; bases unmatched to any gene: 9. This CDR3 spans 16 amino acids. From germline, CDR1 is LNHDA and CDR2 SQIVND (reference sequence). The CDR3 coding sequence is TGTGCCAGTAGTACCACCCGACAGGGGGCGGGCAATGAGCAGTTCTTC. This sequence encodes CASSTTRQGAGNEQFF.

This rearrangement joins TRBV11-3 to TRBJ2-7, with TRBD2 matching 7 bases. The germline CDR1 and CDR2 sequences are SGHNT and YENEEA. The CDR3 sequence is 13 residues long. The trim removed 5 bases at V and 5 bases at J, leaving 6 bases unmatched. For the CDR3, the DNA is TGTGCCAGCAGCCCCCGGGGGGTCCACGAGCAGTACTTC. This codes for CASSPRGVHEQYF.

The chain joins TRBV28 to TRBJ1-2, with TRBD1 as a possible D gene (6 bases). CDR1 and CDR2 (germline): MDHEN, SYDVKM. Trimming left V 2 bases short and J 7 bases short, with 23 bases between. The CDR3 is 17 amino acids. The CDR3 reads CASSLPPSGHMNGGYTF. CDR3 nucleotides: TGTGCCAGCAGTTTACCTCCATCGGGACACATGAACGGTGGCTACACCTTC.

The chain has TRBV11-3 and TRBJ1-1; TRBD1 matches 9 bases. The CDR3 runs 14 residues. CDR1 is SGHNT and CDR2 is YENEEA in the germline V gene. V lost 3 bases to trimming and J lost 6 bases; unmatched junction nucleotides: 5. The CDR3 loop reads CASSLETGGSEAFF. As DNA, the CDR3 is TGTGCCAGCAGCTTGGAGACAGGGGGTTCTGAAGCTTTCTTT.

V and J are TRBV7-6 and TRBJ1-1; maybe TRBD1 (5 bases). The CDR3 runs to 15 residues. Germline loops: CDR1 SGHVS, CDR2 FNYEAQ. The V end lost 4 bases, the J end lost 4 bases, and 16 bases lay between the germline ends. The CDR3 protein is CASSSYDSVGTEAFF. The CDR3 DNA reads as TGTGCCAGCAGCTCATACGACAGTGTGGGCACTGAAGCTTTCTTT.

The V gene is TRBV19, the J gene TRBJ2-2; D may be TRBD1 (6 bases). The CDR3 is 16 amino acids. Trimming took off 1 base at V and 0 bases at J, with 9 bases between the two ends. CDR1 and CDR2 from the germline V gene are LNHDA and SQIVND (reference sequence). CDR3 bases: TGTGCCAGTAGTATAGGGGACAACTCGAACACCGGGGAGCTGTTTTTT. This sequence encodes CASSIGDNSNTGELFF.

The gene calls are TRBV19 and TRBJ1-6; D uncertain. The CDR3 spans 9 residues. Germline CDR1 LNHDA, CDR2 SQIVND (reference sequence). V was cut by 7 bases and J by 11 bases, with 3 bases left in between. The CDR3 sequence: CASKPPLHF. For the CDR3, the DNA is TGTGCCAGTAAGCCACCCCTCCACTTT.

In its sample, this clone was seen a few times. One junction end does not reproduce the germline sequence, and a read error may be involved. V gene TRBV7-7 combines with J gene TRBJ2-5; 7 nucleotides match TRBD2. Per germline, CDR1 SSHAT and CDR2 FNYEAQ (reference sequence). The CDR3 is 15 residues long. This CDR3 is CASSLDSSGQETQYF. The CDR3 region has the DNA TGTGCTAGCAGCTTAGACTCTAGCGGTCAAGAGACCCAGTACTTC.

The count of this clone is one. The rearrangement uses TRBV13 and TRBJ1-1; 7 nucleotides align to TRBD1. Germline CDR1 is PRHDT and CDR2 is FYEKMQ (reference sequence). The length of the CDR3 is 15 residues. V was pared by 0 bases and J by 10 bases, with 11 bases of the junction left unmatched. CDR3: CASSLGRTGPVRAFF. In DNA form, the CDR3 reads TGTGCCAGCAGCTTAGGTCGGACAGGTCCTGTGCGAGCTTTCTTT.

The chain employs TRBV9 and TRBJ2-7, with D possibly being TRBD2 (6 bases). CDR1 is SGDLS and CDR2 is YYNGEE in the germline V gene. The length of the CDR3 is 15 residues. The germline V and J ends were trimmed by 0 bases and 0 bases, with 10 bases remaining between them. The chain's CDR3 is CASSVDGGTSYEQYF. The DNA of the CDR3 is TGTGCCAGCAGCGTAGACGGGGGTACCTCCTACGAGCAGTACTTC. Complete variable domain (other parts from reference TRBV9 and TRBJ2-7): DSGVTQTPKHLITATGQRVTLRCSPRSGDLSVYWYQQSLDQGLQFLIQYYNGEERAKGNILERFSAQQFPDLHSELNLSSLELGDSALYFCASSVDGGTSYEQYFGPGTRLTVT.

The chain joins TRBV2 to TRBJ2-2; 9 bases agree with TRBD1. The ends lost 6 bases at V and 8 bases at J; junction bases unmatched: 7. The CDR3 is 14 amino acids. The germline V gene has CDR1 SNHLY and CDR2 FYNNEI. As DNA, the CDR3 is TGTGCCAGCAGGGAAACAGGGGGCTTGGGGGAGCTGTTTTTT. This translates into CASRETGGLGELFF.

The chain links TRBV9 to TRBJ1-6; the D gene is possibly TRBD1 (5 bases). Germline lookup yields CDR1 SGDLS and CDR2 YYNGEE. CDR3 length equals 15 residues. V lost 0 bases to trimming and J lost 7 bases, with 11 bases between them. CDR3 amino acids: CASSVGRGKNSPLHF. The CDR3 DNA is TGTGCCAGCAGCGTAGGACGGGGGAAAAATTCACCCCTCCACTTT.

V is TRBV7-9 and J is TRBJ1-2; the D gene is possibly TRBD1 (6 bases). Germline values: CDR1 SEHNR, CDR2 FQNEAQ (reference sequence). V was shortened by 5 bases and J by 8 bases, with 15 bases between the two germline ends. This CDR3 is built from 13 residues. The DNA of the CDR3 is TGTGCCAGCAGCCCAGGGGAAACTATGGGCTACACCTTC. Translated, it gives CASSPGETMGYTF. Filled out from reference TRBV7-9 and TRBJ1-2, the complete variable domain reads DTGVSQNPRHKITKRGQNVTFRCDPISEHNRLYWYRQTLGQGPEFLTYFQNEAQLEKSRLLSDRFSAERPKGSFSTLEIQRTEQGDSAMYLCASSPGETMGYTFGSGTRLTVV.

This clone has more than one count but fewer than ten. The chain carries TRBV5-6 and TRBJ2-1; 11 bases agree with TRBD2. Germline CDR1 is SGHDT and CDR2 is YYEEEE. The CDR3 spans 16 residues. V shed 3 bases, J shed 4 bases, and the junction held 6 bases outside the gene matches. CDR3 loop: CASSYLAGGKYNEQFF. The CDR3 coding sequence is TGTGCCAGCAGCTATCTAGCGGGGGGAAAATACAATGAGCAGTTCTTC.

The chain joins TRBV29-1 to TRBJ2-2; 9 bases are shared with TRBD2. Trimming at V came to 4 bases and at J to 4 bases, leaving 4 bases not matched to a gene. CDR3 length: 14 residues. Germline V gene lookup returns CDR1 SQVTM and CDR2 ANQGSEA. The CDR3 nucleotides are TGCAGCGTTGGGCTAGCGGGGCCCACCGGGGAGCTGTTTTTT. Protein: CSVGLAGPTGELFF.

The chain uses TRBV2 and TRBJ1-1, with a possible D match to TRBD1 (5 bases). Looked up from germline, CDR1 is SNHLY and CDR2 is FYNNEI. This CDR3 has 12 amino acids. The ends were cut back, 6 bases at V and 8 bases at J, with 13 bases in the middle. CDR3 protein: CASSPFDREAFF. The CDR3 DNA is TGTGCCAGCAGCCCTTTTGACAGAGAAGCTTTCTTT. Using reference TRBV2 and TRBJ1-1 for the parts outside the CDR3, the full variable domain is EPEVTQTPSHQVTQMGQEVILRCVPISNHLYFYWYRQILGQKVEFLVSFYNNEISEKSEIFDDQFSVERPDGSNFTLKIRSTKLEDSAMYFCASSPFDREAFFGQGTRLTVV.

This chain connects TRBV6-5 to TRBJ1-5; 8 bases fit TRBD1. The germline CDR1 and CDR2 sequences are MNHEY and SVGAGI. Losses at the gene ends were 6 bases for V and 3 bases for J; bases not matched to a gene: 7. This CDR3 contains 15 residues. CDR3: CASSPMQGANQPQHF. DNA for the CDR3: TGTGCCAGCAGCCCGATGCAGGGGGCCAATCAGCCCCAGCATTTT.

The chain employs TRBV28 and TRBJ2-1; D gene ambiguous. Trimming pared 8 bases from V and 7 bases from J, leaving 9 bases between. In germline, CDR1 is MDHEN, CDR2 SYDVKM. CDR3 length: 11 amino acids. CDR3 protein: CASRSLNEQFF. For the CDR3, the DNA is TGTGCCAGCCGTTCCCTGAATGAGCAGTTCTTC.

The chain uses TRBV18 and TRBJ2-1; D is uncertain. V lost 0 bases and J 2 bases, leaving 11 bases between the germline ends. CDR1 KGHSH and CDR2 LQKENI come from the germline V gene. The CDR3 has 16 amino acids. The DNA for the CDR3 is TGTGCCAGCTCACCACCGGAGACGAATACCTACAATGAGCAGTTCTTC. This sequence encodes CASSPPETNTYNEQFF.